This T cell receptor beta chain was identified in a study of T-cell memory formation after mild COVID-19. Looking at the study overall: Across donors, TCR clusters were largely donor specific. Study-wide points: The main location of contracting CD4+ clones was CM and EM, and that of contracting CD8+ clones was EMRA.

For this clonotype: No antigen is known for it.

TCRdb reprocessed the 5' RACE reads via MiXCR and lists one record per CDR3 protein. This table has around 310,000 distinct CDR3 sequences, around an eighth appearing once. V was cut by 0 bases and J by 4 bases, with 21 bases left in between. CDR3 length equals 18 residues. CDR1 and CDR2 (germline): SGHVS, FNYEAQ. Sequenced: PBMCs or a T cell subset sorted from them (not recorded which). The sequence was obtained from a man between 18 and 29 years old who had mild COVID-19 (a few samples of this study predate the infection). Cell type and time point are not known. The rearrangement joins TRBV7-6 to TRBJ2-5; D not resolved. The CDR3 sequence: CASSLASPYQLVAETQYF. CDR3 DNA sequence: TGTGCCAGCAGCTTAGCGTCCCCCTACCAACTGGTGGCAGAGACCCAGTACTTC.